This T cell receptor beta chain was profiled in a study of T cells in Graves' hyperthyroidism and ophthalmopathy. This clonotype was counted many times. V was trimmed by 5 bases and J by 8 bases, leaving 22 bases between them. The CDR3 spans 16 residues. The TCR beta CDR3 regions underwent amplification using RNA transcripts as the source. First-round RT-PCR targeting the TCR CDR3 was performed with the HTBI primer set. TCRdb fed the multiplex PCR reads into MiXCR, producing one record per CDR3 protein. The sample lists a few hundred thousand distinct CDR3 sequences, 14% to 15% occurring once. The source material was blood. The TCR sequence derives from a middle-aged woman with Graves' hyperthyroidism that later progressed to Graves' ophthalmopathy. This rearrangement joins TRBV12-3 or TRBV12-4 to TRBJ2-4, with D possibly being TRBD2 (6 bases). The CDR3: CASSPPLGGKSHIQYF. In DNA form, the CDR3 reads TGTGCCAGCAGTCCTCCCCTCGGCGGGAAGTCGCACATTCAGTACTTC.